This TCR beta chain was identified in a study of OX40 agonist ivuxolimab in advanced cancers. On the study more broadly: One hepatocellular carcinoma and a couple of cutaneous melanoma patients partially responded. General observations from the study: Partial responders receiving 0.1-3.0 mg/kg showed among the lowest clonal expansion. Nonresponders included some who also had low normalized T-cell clonal expansion. There was clonal expansion of CD4+ and CD8+ blood T cells by week 6 at 0.1 to 3.0 mg/kg.

Looked up from germline, CDR1 is SGHTA and CDR2 is FQGNSA. The length of the CDR3 is 14 residues. V gave up 3 bases and J gave up 3 bases, with 12 bases separating them. Generated by immunoSEQ multiplex PCR, the TCRdb table keeps only in-frame clones and is missing some. The profile covers about 59,000 clones, with about nine tenths appearing a single time and around 0.38% taken by the ten largest. Points on this clone: Its antigen is not identified.

The clonotype originates from an adult with an advanced solid tumor such as melanoma, head and neck, liver or kidney cancer. This specimen consisted of CD4+ or CD8+ T cells sorted from blood, obtained in a trial of the OX40 agonist ivuxolimab. The genes are TRBV7-2 and TRBJ2-7; D is undetermined. CDR3 coding DNA: TGTGCCAGCAGCTTCATGCAGCAAGGCTACGAGCAGTACTTC. It translates to CASSFMQQGYEQYF.